This T cell receptor (beta chain) was recovered during a study of shared clonotypes between healthy human individuals. Regarding this clone: The antigen remains unidentified.

Terminally differentiated effector memory CD45RA+ cells were excluded by CCR7 positive selection of CD45RO-negative cells. The donor cohort consisted entirely of Caucasian adults residing in Nashville, Tennessee. Clones were read by immunoSEQ multiplex PCR, and TCRdb kept only the in-frame ones, dropping some. The table lists 2 million to 2.5 million clones, 85% to 95% of them singletons. General study findings and limits: Across subsets, estimated richness was generally greater for naive than for memory populations. A handful of donors had 4% to 5% of their naive CD4 clonotypes in common. The authors expected sequencing depth to affect clonotype sharing among donors.

Germline V gene data show CDR1 as MNHNS and CDR2 as SASEGT. The CDR3 sequence is 15 residues long. Trimming removed 7 bases at V and 10 bases at J, with 22 bases between. The chain recombines TRBV6-1 with TRBJ2-2, with a weak D call TRBD1 (6 bases). The receptor was derived from a man in his late teens or twenties in good health. Some clones in this sample may be carry-over from other donors' samples. The sample consisted of naive CD8+ T cells from PBMCs. CDR3 DNA sequence: TGTGCCAGCATAGGCCTAAGGACAGCAAGCGTGGAGCTGTTTTTT. Its protein is CASIGLRTASVELFF.